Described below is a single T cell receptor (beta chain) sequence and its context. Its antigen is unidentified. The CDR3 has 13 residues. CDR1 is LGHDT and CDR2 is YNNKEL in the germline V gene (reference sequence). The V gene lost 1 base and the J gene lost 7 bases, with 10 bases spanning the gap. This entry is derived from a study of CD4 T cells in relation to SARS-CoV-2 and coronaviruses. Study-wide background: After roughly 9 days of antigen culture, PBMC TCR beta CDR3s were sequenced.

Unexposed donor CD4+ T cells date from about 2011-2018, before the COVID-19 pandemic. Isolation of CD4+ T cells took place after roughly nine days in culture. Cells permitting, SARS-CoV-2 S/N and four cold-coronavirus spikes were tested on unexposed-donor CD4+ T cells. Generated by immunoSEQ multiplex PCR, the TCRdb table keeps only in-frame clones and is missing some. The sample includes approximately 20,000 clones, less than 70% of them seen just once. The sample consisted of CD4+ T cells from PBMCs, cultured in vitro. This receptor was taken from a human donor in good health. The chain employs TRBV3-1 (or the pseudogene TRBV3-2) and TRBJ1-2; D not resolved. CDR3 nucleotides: TGTGCCAGCAGCCAAGTGGACGGACGTGGCTACACCTTC. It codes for CASSQVDGRGYTF.